This TCR beta chain originates from a study of beta chain features in type 1 diabetes. Study-level points and caveats: Shorter TCRB CDR3s, moderately but significantly so, were found in Type 1 diabetes patients in all four CD4+ subsets. Naive, central memory and regulatory TCRB repertoires appeared more similar among patients than healthy donors. Using cDNA template may skew counts toward highly expressing activated cells. Any HLA type influence on TCRB rearrangement was left unresolved here.

Expressed TCRB transcripts were sequenced after all isolated RNA was converted to cDNA. Clones were read by immunoSEQ multiplex PCR, and TCRdb kept only the in-frame ones, dropping some. In the table there are 300,000 or so clones, less than 10% of which are singletons. CDR1 and CDR2 from the germline V gene are SEHNR and FQNEAQ (reference sequence). The ends were cut back, 3 bases at V and 0 bases at J, with 13 bases in the middle. The CDR3 consists of 16 residues. This clone was seen more than once but under ten times. The antigen remains unidentified. The chain recombines TRBV7-9 with TRBJ2-3; a possible D gene is TRBD2 (6 bases). The sequence came from a woman between 18 and 29 years old in good health. The sample consisted of central memory CD4+ T cells from blood. As DNA, the CDR3 is TGTGCCAGCAGCTTGGTGGAGGGGCTGAGCACAGATACGCAGTATTTT. Its protein is CASSLVEGLSTDTQYF.